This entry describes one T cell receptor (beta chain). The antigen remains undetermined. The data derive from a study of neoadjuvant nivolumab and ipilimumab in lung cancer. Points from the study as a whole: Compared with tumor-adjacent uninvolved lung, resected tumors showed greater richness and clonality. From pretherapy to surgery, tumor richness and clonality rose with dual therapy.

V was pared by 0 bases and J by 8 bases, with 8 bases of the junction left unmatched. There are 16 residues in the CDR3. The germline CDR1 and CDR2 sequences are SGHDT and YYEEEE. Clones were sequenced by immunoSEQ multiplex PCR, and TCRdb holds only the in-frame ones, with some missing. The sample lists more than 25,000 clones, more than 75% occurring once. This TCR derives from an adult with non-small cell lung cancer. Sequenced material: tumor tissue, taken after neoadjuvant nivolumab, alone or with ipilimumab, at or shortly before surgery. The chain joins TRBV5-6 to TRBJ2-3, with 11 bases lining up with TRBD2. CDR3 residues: CASSLALAGGMGTQYF. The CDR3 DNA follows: TGTGCCAGCAGCTTGGCCCTAGCGGGGGGAATGGGTACGCAGTATTTT.